Shown below are 28 T cell receptor beta chains from a single sample sequenced in a study of blood T cell repertoires in COVID-19. Clones were sequenced by immunoSEQ multiplex PCR, and TCRdb holds only the in-frame ones, with some missing. The sample contains 150,000 to 160,000 clones, 60% to 85% of which appear only once. Material for sequencing was peripheral blood. These receptors were taken from a man aged 80 or over with acute or convalescent COVID-19.

This chain joins TRBV19 and TRBJ2-7; 10 nucleotides line up with TRBD1. Trimming cost V 6 bases and J 2 bases; bases outside gene matches: 4. Germline values: CDR1 LNHDA, CDR2 SQIVND (reference sequence). The CDR3 spans 14 residues. CDR3 residues: CASRGQGNTYEQYF. DNA of the CDR3: TGTGCCAGTAGGGGACAGGGGAACACCTACGAGCAGTACTTC.

The chain links TRBV3-1 (or the pseudogene TRBV3-2) to TRBJ2-7, with D possibly being TRBD1 (5 bases). Trimming took off 1 base at V and 0 bases at J, with 19 bases between the two ends. Germline values: CDR1 LGHDT, CDR2 YNNKEL (reference sequence). The CDR3 totals 18 residues. The CDR3 DNA follows: TGTGCCAGCAGCCAAGGACAGATAACACCCCTAATCTCCTACGAGCAGTACTTC. Its translation: CASSQGQITPLISYEQYF.

This clone was counted between two and nine times. The V gene is TRBV7-2, the J gene TRBJ2-5; 10 bases fit TRBD2. The CDR3 is 16 amino acids. Germline values: CDR1 SGHTA, CDR2 FQGNSA. J gave up 3 bases and V 4 bases, and 8 bases lay outside the gene matches. The CDR3 region is CASSSGLARLEETQYF. CDR3 in DNA: TGTGCCAGCAGCTCGGGACTAGCGAGGTTGGAAGAGACCCAGTACTTC.

The chain uses TRBV7-9 and TRBJ2-2; 8 nucleotides align to TRBD1. The CDR3 contains 14 residues. Germline V lookup: CDR1 SEHNR, CDR2 FQNEAQ (reference sequence). The J segment lost 6 bases and the V segment lost 3 bases, leaving 3 bases of the junction unmatched. The CDR3 DNA follows: TGTGCCAGCAGCTTGGACAGGGCGGCCGGGGAGCTGTTTTTT. It encodes CASSLDRAAGELFF.

The CDR3 loop reads CASSFILGSGANVLTF. CDR3 coding DNA: TGTGCCAGCAGTTTTATTCTCGGCTCTGGGGCCAACGTCCTGACTTTC. This sequence joins TRBV28 and TRBJ2-6; D gene ambiguous. Deletions cut 3 bases from V and 0 bases from J, with 9 bases between. The CDR3 has 16 amino acids. In germline, CDR1 is MDHEN, CDR2 SYDVKM.

The chain uses TRBV19 and TRBJ1-2; possible D gene TRBD1, 5 bases. Trimming took off 5 bases at V and 2 bases at J, with 24 bases between the two ends. Germline assignment: CDR1 LNHDA and CDR2 SQIVND (reference sequence). This CDR3 has 18 residues. The CDR3: CASSPSSVYRTSNYGYTF. The CDR3 region has the DNA TGTGCCAGTAGTCCCTCCTCTGTATACAGGACCTCAAACTATGGCTACACCTTC. The whole variable domain, remainder taken from reference TRBV19 and TRBJ1-2, is DGGITQSPKYLFRKEGQNVTLSCEQNLNHDAMYWYRQDPGQGLRLIYYSQIVNDFQKGDIAEGYSVSREKKESFPLTVTSAQKNPTAFYLCASSPSSVYRTSNYGYTFGSGTRLTVV.

The chain uses TRBV5-1 and TRBJ2-1; tentatively, D is TRBD2 (7 bases). Germline V CDR1 and CDR2: SGHRS, YFSETQ. This CDR3 region has 14 residues. Trimming stripped 7 bases from V and 5 bases from J, with 16 bases between. For the CDR3, the DNA is TGCGCCAGCTGCCGAGGGGGACTAAACAATGAGCAGTTCTTC. This gives the protein CASCRGGLNNEQFF.

The V call is TRBV10-1, the J call TRBJ2-6, with 8 nucleotides matching TRBD2. The CDR3 extends over 19 amino acids. Trimming removed 2 bases from V and 0 bases from J; junction bases left unmatched: 9. CDR1 and CDR2 from the germline V gene are WNHNN and SYGVQD (reference sequence). Here the CDR3 DNA reads TGCGCCAGCAGTGAGGCTTCTAGCGGGCATTTCTCTGGGGCCAACGTCCTGACTTTC. Its protein product is CASSEASSGHFSGANVLTF.

The chain uses TRBV19 and TRBJ2-6; no firm D call. Per the germline V gene, CDR1 is LNHDA and CDR2 is SQIVND (reference sequence). The V end lost 1 base, the J end lost 2 bases, and 6 bases lay between the germline ends. This CDR3 has 15 residues. CDR3 nucleotides: TGTGCCAGTAGTATAGGAGGCCCTGGGGCCAACGTCCTGACTTTC. Translating it yields CASSIGGPGANVLTF.

This chain joins TRBV10-1 and TRBJ2-7; 9 bases line up with TRBD1. V shed 7 bases and J 3 bases; nucleotides not matched to a gene: 13. The germline V gene encodes CDR1 WNHNN and CDR2 SYGVQD (reference sequence). The CDR3 extends over 16 amino acids. The chain's CDR3 is CASNLLGQGTFYEQYV. Written as DNA, the CDR3 is TGCGCCAGCAACCTCCTTGGACAGGGGACCTTCTACGAGCAGTACGTC.

The V call is TRBV27, the J call TRBJ1-6; no definite D call. Trimming left V 0 bases short and J 3 bases short, with 15 bases between. CDR1 and CDR2 (germline): MNHEY, SMNVEV (reference sequence). The CDR3 totals 18 residues. The DNA for the CDR3 is TGTGCCAGCAGTTTATCGGCCCCAGGACTGAGCTATAATTCACCCCTCCACTTT. Translating it yields CASSLSAPGLSYNSPLHF.

The gene calls are TRBV6-1 and TRBJ1-1; 9 bases align to TRBD1. Germline loops: CDR1 MNHNS, CDR2 SASEGT. The CDR3 covers 16 residues. With 2 bases clipped from V and 3 bases from J, the junction kept 7 bases outside the gene matches. CDR3 amino acids: CASSESQGQGYTEAFF. The CDR3 bases are TGTGCCAGCAGTGAATCCCAGGGACAGGGTTACACTGAAGCTTTCTTT.

This chain joins TRBV7-9 and TRBJ2-7; 10 nucleotides agree with TRBD2. The CDR3 sequence is 17 residues long. Trimming cost V 4 bases and J 7 bases; bases outside gene matches: 16. CDR1 is SEHNR, CDR2 FQNEAQ, per germline (reference sequence). The CDR3, as DNA: TGTGCCAGCAGCTCAGCGCTTTCCAGCGGGGGGGCCGAGGAGCAGTACTTC. This encodes CASSSALSSGGAEEQYF.

This clone was seen a few times. The CDR3 DNA sequence: TGTGCCAGCAGTTACCCACTGGGACAGGGGGCATACGAGCAGTACTTC. It yields the protein CASSYPLGQGAYEQYF. V gene TRBV6-2 or TRBV6-3 combines with J gene TRBJ2-7, with 12 bases identical to TRBD1. V shed 2 bases, J shed 4 bases, and the junction held 6 bases outside the gene matches. This CDR3 contains 16 residues. Germline V lookup: CDR1 MNHEY, CDR2 SVGEGT.

The chain links TRBV4-2 to TRBJ1-2, with unresolved D. This CDR3 region has 13 residues. Germline V gene lookup returns CDR1 LGHNA and CDR2 YNFKEQ. The V and J ends lost 0 bases and 7 bases respectively, with 9 bases between them. CDR3 in amino acids: CASSQEGGLGYTF. The CDR3 nucleotides read TGTGCCAGCAGCCAAGAAGGCGGACTTGGCTACACCTTC.

The chain recombines TRBV11-2 with TRBJ2-1, with a tentative D call TRBD2 (5 bases). V lost 1 base, J lost 1 base, and 8 bases lay in between. CDR1 SGHAT and CDR2 FQNNGV come from the germline V gene. The CDR3 has 15 amino acids. CDR3 loop: CASSLVEGSYNEQFF. In nucleotides, the CDR3 is TGTGCCAGCAGCTTAGTTGAGGGTTCCTACAATGAGCAGTTCTTC.

In nucleotides, the CDR3 is TGTGCCAGCAGCGTAGGGTATAGCGGGGTCACAGATACGCAGTATTTT. This codes for CASSVGYSGVTDTQYF. J is TRBJ2-3 and V is TRBV9; 8 nucleotides match TRBD2. Germline V gene data show CDR1 as SGDLS and CDR2 as YYNGEE. This CDR3 spans 16 amino acids. With V trimmed by 0 bases and J by 2 bases, 5 bases remained unmatched.

This clone was picked up one time. The V call is TRBV6-2 or TRBV6-3, the J call TRBJ1-1; 10 bases agree with TRBD1. Germline-derived CDR1 and CDR2 are MNHEY and SVGEGT. This CDR3 spans 16 amino acids. The junction had 11 bases not matched to a gene; V was cut back by 5 bases and J by 5 bases. The CDR3 loop reads CASSNQRQGAWTEAFF. CDR3 sequence (DNA): TGTGCCAGCAGTAACCAGAGACAGGGGGCTTGGACTGAAGCTTTCTTT.

This clone occurred once. The gene calls are TRBV10-3 and TRBJ1-1, with a possible D match to TRBD1 (5 bases). The CDR3 is 14 amino acids. Germline V lookup: CDR1 ENHRY, CDR2 SYGVKD. V was clipped by 4 bases and J by 6 bases, with 15 bases between them. CDR3 in DNA: TGTGCCATCAGTGGGGGCCTGATGACGCCTGAAGCTTTCTTT. Its protein product is CAISGGLMTPEAFF.

The count of this clone is one. This rearrangement joins TRBV5-1 to TRBJ1-1, with D perhaps TRBD1 (6 bases). The CDR3 contains 15 residues. Germline CDR1 is SGHRS and CDR2 is YFSETQ. Between the trimmed V and J ends, which lost 2 bases and 0 bases, there was a span of 11 bases. The chain's CDR3 is CASSFRQAMNTEAFF. DNA for the CDR3: TGCGCCAGCAGCTTTAGACAGGCTATGAACACTGAAGCTTTCTTT.

The gene calls are TRBV12-3 or TRBV12-4 and TRBJ1-6; D is uncertain. Trimming stripped 2 bases from V and 10 bases from J, with 9 bases between. This CDR3 has 13 amino acids. This CDR3 is CASSLTAGSPLHF. The CDR3 region has the DNA TGTGCCAGCAGTTTAACGGCCGGGTCACCCCTCCACTTT.

The chain combines TRBV6-5 with TRBJ2-4, with 7 nucleotides matching TRBD2. The germline V gene has CDR1 MNHEY and CDR2 SVGAGI. The junction had 11 bases not matched to a gene; V was cut back by 8 bases and J by 7 bases. The CDR3 totals 14 residues. The CDR3 loop is CASCSGRAQNIQYF. In nucleotides, the CDR3 is TGTGCCAGCTGCTCAGGGAGGGCCCAGAACATTCAGTACTTC.

The chain joins TRBV3-1 (or the pseudogene TRBV3-2) to TRBJ1-6; 7 bases line up with TRBD1. The germline gives CDR1 LGHDT, CDR2 YNNKEL (reference sequence). CDR3 length: 13 amino acids. Trimming removed 6 bases from V and 5 bases from J; junction bases left unmatched: 1. CDR3 bases: TGTGCCAGCAGGGGGACAGATAATTCACCCCTCCACTTT. Its translation is CASRGTDNSPLHF.

The sample holds a few counts of this clone. V usage is TRBV29-1 and J usage is TRBJ2-6; TRBD2 agrees at 7 bases. This CDR3 has 16 residues. The V and J ends lost 5 bases and 0 bases, in that order; junction bases with no gene match: 7. Germline CDR1 and CDR2: SQVTM and ANQGSEA. The CDR3 loop reads CSVFRGESSGANVLTF. CDR3 DNA sequence: TGCAGCGTTTTTCGGGGGGAGAGCTCTGGGGCCAACGTCCTGACTTTC.

The chain recombines TRBV19 with TRBJ2-1; tentative D call: TRBD2 (5 bases). Trimming pared 5 bases from V and 8 bases from J, leaving 22 bases between. This CDR3 region has 16 residues. CDR1 and CDR2 from the germline V gene are LNHDA and SQIVND (reference sequence). The CDR3 sequence is CASSLSGGGTVDEQFF. The CDR3 bases are TGTGCCAGTAGTCTCTCTGGAGGAGGTACCGTGGATGAGCAGTTCTTC.

The genes are TRBV5-1 and TRBJ2-1, with D maybe TRBD2 (6 bases). This CDR3 is built from 15 residues. The V gene's germline CDR1 is SGHRS and CDR2 YFSETQ. V lost 0 bases and J 7 bases, leaving 14 bases between the germline ends. Here the CDR3 DNA reads TGCGCCAGCAGCTTGGCACCGGGGGTGGGGAATGAGCAGTTCTTC. It is translated as CASSLAPGVGNEQFF.

The CDR3 here is CASSPAAGGAADTQYF. The CDR3 nucleotides read TGCGCCAGCAGCCCTGCTGCCGGGGGGGCCGCAGATACGCAGTATTTT. J is TRBJ2-3 and V is TRBV4-3, with 8 bases matching TRBD2. Germline values: CDR1 LGHNA, CDR2 YSLEER. V trimming: 4 bases; J trimming: 4 bases; junction bases outside the gene matches: 10. The CDR3 sequence is 16 residues long.

The table lists this clone with a few counts. The rearrangement joins TRBV18 to TRBJ2-1; TRBD2 aligns across 9 bases. Germline loops: CDR1 KGHSH, CDR2 LQKENI. The CDR3 has 18 amino acids. Unmatched junction bases numbered 14, after V lost 4 bases and J lost 4 bases. CDR3 sequence reads: CASSLNLLAGGTYNEQFF. DNA for the CDR3: TGTGCCAGCTCACTAAACCTACTAGCGGGCGGAACATACAATGAGCAGTTCTTC.